Below are 11 T cell receptor beta chains sequenced from a single sample in a study of blood T cell repertoires in COVID-19. Profiling relied on immunoSEQ multiplex PCR, and the TCRdb table lists in-frame clones only, not all of them. The sample contains 130,000 or so clones, more than 75% of which appear only once. Sample: peripheral blood. The receptors come from a woman aged 45 to 65 with acute or convalescent COVID-19.

This chain joins TRBV29-1 and TRBJ2-3; 10 nucleotides agree with TRBD1. This CDR3 spans 15 amino acids. Losses at the gene ends were 5 bases for V and 3 bases for J; bases not matched to a gene: 8. CDR1 is SQVTM and CDR2 is ANQGSEA in the germline V gene. CDR3 protein: CSVSGTGEGTDTQYF. The CDR3 DNA follows: TGCAGCGTTTCCGGGACAGGGGAGGGGACAGATACGCAGTATTTT.

This clone was observed a single time. The chain recombines TRBV5-6 with TRBJ1-3; no definite D call. V shed 0 bases and J shed 3 bases, with 10 bases lying between them. The CDR3 is 15 residues long. CDR1 is SGHDT and CDR2 is YYEEEE in the germline V gene. CDR3 sequence: CASSLDMGGGNTIYF. CDR3 nucleotide sequence: TGTGCCAGCAGCTTGGATATGGGAGGTGGAAACACCATATATTTT.

The chain joins TRBV19 to TRBJ2-5, with D uncertain. This CDR3 has 14 amino acids. Germline lookup yields CDR1 LNHDA and CDR2 SQIVND (reference sequence). V gave up 2 bases and J gave up 6 bases, with 13 bases separating them. In DNA, the CDR3 is TGTGCCAGTAGTATACGAGTAGAGTTTCAGACCCAGTACTTC. Translating gives CASSIRVEFQTQYF.

This clone was recorded only once. The chain has TRBV6-5 and TRBJ1-1; D not resolved. The V end was cut by 4 bases, the J end by 1 base, with 13 bases between. This CDR3 comprises 15 residues. The V gene's germline CDR1 is MNHEY and CDR2 SVGAGI. The DNA of the CDR3 is TGTGCCAGCAGTTTCCAGGCCACATCGAACACTGAAGCTTTCTTT. It encodes CASSFQATSNTEAFF.

The chain couples TRBV5-1 to TRBJ2-5, with 7 bases that match TRBD1. Germline trimming cut 4 bases from V and 4 bases from J; bases unmatched to any gene: 7. CDR1 is SGHRS and CDR2 is YFSETQ in the germline V gene. The CDR3 extends over 14 amino acids. CDR3 sequence (DNA): TGCGCCAGCAGCCCGAACACAGGGGTAGAGACCCAGTACTTC. Translating gives CASSPNTGVETQYF.

The chain has TRBV19 and TRBJ1-1, with 10 bases lining up with TRBD1. Germline trimming cut 5 bases from V and 5 bases from J; bases unmatched to any gene: 5. This CDR3 region has 14 residues. From germline, CDR1 is LNHDA and CDR2 SQIVND (reference sequence). The CDR3 loop is CASSVRDRGTEAFF. CDR3 DNA sequence: TGTGCCAGTAGTGTCCGGGACAGGGGTACTGAAGCTTTCTTT.

The chain recombines TRBV4-1 with TRBJ2-1, with 11 positions matching TRBD2. Germline V gene sequence: CDR1 MGHRA, CDR2 YSYEKL. This CDR3 is 15 amino acids long. Losses at the gene ends were 4 bases for V and 4 bases for J; bases not matched to a gene: 3. CDR3 region: CASSLSGGAYNEQFF. CDR3 nucleotide sequence: TGCGCCAGCAGCCTTAGCGGGGGGGCTTACAATGAGCAGTTCTTC.

This clone was counted once. CDR3 DNA sequence: TGTGCCAGCAGCGTCGGTACGGGGGGGTGGAGTGAGCAGTTCTTC. This gives the protein CASSVGTGGWSEQFF. The rearrangement uses TRBV9 and TRBJ2-1; the match to TRBD2 covers 8 bases. V lost 2 bases, J lost 9 bases, and 10 bases stayed unmatched. This CDR3 region has 15 residues. Germline CDR1 reads SGDLS; CDR2 reads YYNGEE.

The chain is built from TRBV7-3 and TRBJ2-3; TRBD1 agrees at 7 bases. CDR1 is SGHTA and CDR2 is FQGTGA in the germline V gene. The CDR3 is 15 residues long. Trimming cost V 6 bases and J 3 bases; bases outside gene matches: 9. CDR3 coding DNA: TGTGCCAGCAGTTTGACAGGGTGGGAAACAGATACGCAGTATTTT. Protein product: CASSLTGWETDTQYF.

This clone was observed once. The chain employs TRBV7-8 and TRBJ2-5; 10 bases align to TRBD2. Germline V gene lookup returns CDR1 SGHVS and CDR2 FQNEAQ. The V and J ends lost 5 bases and 6 bases, in that order; junction bases with no gene match: 18. The length of the CDR3 is 18 residues. CDR3 amino acids: CASSDVVTLAGDGKTQYF. CDR3 bases: TGTGCCAGCAGCGACGTGGTGACTCTAGCGGGAGATGGAAAGACCCAGTACTTC.

This chain links TRBV5-1 with TRBJ1-6; no clear D. CDR1 is SGHRS, CDR2 YFSETQ, per germline. Trimming removed 2 bases from V and 8 bases from J, with 8 bases in between. The CDR3 contains 13 residues. In nucleotides, the CDR3 is TGCGCCAGCAGCTTTGCCGAGGATTCACCCCTCCACTTT. Its translation: CASSFAEDSPLHF.